The TCR beta chain under discussion was sequenced for a study of tumor-infiltrating lymphocytes in localized non-small cell lung cancer. Study-level points and caveats: Available tissue quantity limited TCR sequencing to a patient subset. Tumors had more T cell infiltration than uninvolved lung, per TCRbeta sequencing and CD3 counts.

The CDR3 totals 17 residues. Trimming shortened V by 0 bases and J by 8 bases, and 19 bases separated the two germline ends. Germline CDR1 SGHDN, CDR2 FVKESK. Sequenced by immunoSEQ multiplex PCR; TCRdb stores in-frame clones only, minus some. Here the sample spans some 7,600 clones, around 60% being singletons. On this clone itself: Its antigen is not known.

The sequence was obtained from a human donor with non-small cell lung cancer. The V gene is TRBV14, the J gene TRBJ1-4; tentatively, D is TRBD1 (5 bases). The sample comprised uninvolved lung tissue not adjacent to the tumor. The CDR3 bases are TGTGCCAGCAGCCAAGATCTACGGGATCTGGGACGAGAAAAACTGTTTTTT. Translated, it gives CASSQDLRDLGREKLFF.